These T cell receptor beta chains were read from a single sample in a study of post-analysis software for immune sequencing data. TCRdb reprocessed the PCR reads via MiXCR and lists one record per CDR3 protein. The sample lists 750,000 to 950,000 distinct CDR3 sequences, about 57% occurring once. The source material was blood. The receptors originated from a girl between 10 and 17 years old with multiple sclerosis. CDR3s include the opening cysteine and the closing phenylalanine or tryptophan. Each record gives: D gene, J gene, V gene, clone size, CDR3 protein, CDR3 DNA. A D gene is named only where the DNA matches it firmly. Only part of the rows carry a size: once, few, many, or a class if the clone is expanded.

TRBD1	TRBJ2-5	TRBV14	NA	CASSQEEPRTGNQETQYF	TGTGCCAGCAGCCAAGAAGAACCTCGGACAGGCAATCAAGAGACCCAGTACTTC
NA	TRBJ2-7	TRBV5-4	few	CASSRRANEQYF	TGTGCCAGCAGCCGGCGGGCCAACGAGCAGTACTTC
NA	TRBJ2-3	TRBV20-1	NA	CSVSTQFTDTQYF	TGCAGTGTTTCGACCCAGTTCACAGATACGCAGTATTTT
NA	TRBJ2-7	TRBV29-1	few	CSVLTLSSYEQYF	TGCAGTGTACTTACTCTGAGCTCCTACGAGCAGTACTTC
TRBD2	TRBJ2-1	TRBV5-1	NA	CASGPTAGAYNEQFF	TGCGCCAGCGGCCCTACAGCGGGAGCCTACAATGAGCAGTTCTTC
TRBD1	TRBJ1-1	TRBV6-8	few	CASSLLPGGDSTEAFF	TGTGCCAGCAGTTTACTACCAGGGGGCGATTCCACTGAAGCTTTCTTT
NA	TRBJ1-5	TRBV12-3/TRBV12-4	NA	CASSLHDSGQPQHF	TGTGCCAGCAGTCTCCACGACTCGGGTCAGCCCCAGCATTTT
NA	TRBJ2-1	TRBV5-5	NA	CASSAVGGGYYNEQFF	TGTGCCAGCAGCGCAGTAGGGGGGGGCTACTACAATGAGCAGTTCTTC
NA	TRBJ1-5	TRBV29-1	NA	CSVGGAGGEAQHF	TGCAGCGTTGGAGGGGCGGGGGGAGAAGCCCAGCATTTT
NA	TRBJ1-4	TRBV3-1	NA	CASSQTAATNEKLFF	TGTGCCAGCAGCCAGACAGCCGCAACTAATGAAAAACTGTTTTTT
NA	TRBJ2-1	TRBV27	NA	CASNAGTGSRDEQFF	TGTGCCAGCAACGCCGGGACTGGGAGTAGGGATGAGCAGTTCTTC
TRBD2	TRBJ2-1	TRBV7-9	NA	CASSPPSGRDYNEQFF	TGTGCCAGCAGCCCCCCCAGCGGGAGGGACTACAATGAGCAGTTCTTC
TRBD1	TRBJ2-4	TRBV19	NA	CASSIGPGQGFRARNIQYF	TGTGCCAGTAGTATAGGTCCCGGACAGGGATTTAGAGCGCGAAACATTCAGTACTTC
TRBD1	TRBJ2-7	TRBV27	NA	CASSSGTGEEQYF	TGTGCCAGCAGTTCCGGGACAGGGGAGGAGCAGTACTTC
TRBD1	TRBJ2-6	TRBV20-1	NA	CSASLRDSSSTGANVLTF	TGCAGTGCTAGCCTCCGGGACAGTTCTTCTACTGGGGCCAACGTCCTGACTTTC
NA	TRBJ2-1	TRBV30	NA	CAWALGLQYNEQFF	TGTGCCTGGGCCCTTGGACTTCAATACAATGAGCAGTTCTTC
NA	TRBJ1-1	TRBV11-2	NA	CASSLGVLWRTEAFF	TGTGCCAGCAGCTTAGGGGTACTCTGGCGCACTGAAGCTTTCTTT
NA	TRBJ1-4	TRBV12-3/TRBV12-4	NA	CASRTTGEKLFF	TGTGCCAGCAGGACCACAGGGGAAAAACTGTTTTTT
NA	TRBJ1-1	TRBV29-1	NA	CSVEGQQNTEAFF	TGCAGCGTTGAAGGGCAGCAGAACACTGAAGCTTTCTTT
TRBD2	TRBJ2-7	TRBV3-1	NA	CASSQGAGGKEQYF	TGTGCCAGCAGCCAAGGAGCGGGGGGGAAAGAGCAGTACTTC
NA	TRBJ1-2	TRBV27	NA	CASSPTLQANYGYTF	TGTGCCAGCAGTCCCACCCTACAGGCGAACTATGGCTACACCTTC
NA	TRBJ2-7	TRBV7-8	few	CASSLRPVAGYEQYF	TGTGCCAGCAGCTTAAGACCCGTCGCCGGTTACGAGCAGTACTTC
NA	TRBJ2-3	TRBV20-1	many	CSASTDTQYF	TGCAGTGCTAGCACAGATACGCAGTATTTT
NA	TRBJ2-5	TRBV3-1	NA	CASSQEIPTGQETQYF	TGTGCCAGCAGCCAAGAGATTCCGACTGGACAAGAGACCCAGTACTTC
TRBD1	TRBJ2-7	TRBV30	NA	CAWSGQGAHEQYF	TGTGCCTGGAGTGGGCAGGGGGCCCACGAGCAGTACTTC
TRBD1	TRBJ2-7	TRBV12-3/TRBV12-4	NA	CASSTGQGTYEQYF	TGTGCCAGCTCCACCGGACAGGGCACCTACGAGCAGTACTTC
NA	TRBJ1-6	TRBV5-6	NA	CASSLERGDSPLHF	TGTGCCAGCAGCTTGGAGCGTGGAGATTCACCCCTCCACTTT
TRBD2	TRBJ2-1	TRBV4-1	NA	CASTDSGFYNEQFF	TGCGCCAGCACGGATAGCGGGTTCTACAATGAGCAGTTCTTC
TRBD1	TRBJ2-5	TRBV6-5	NA	CASSYSSATGGLYNEQYF	TGTGCCAGCAGTTACTCTTCTGCCACAGGGGGCCTCTACAATGAGCAGTACTTC
TRBD1	TRBJ1-2	TRBV12-3/TRBV12-4	once	CASSPGTARDYGYTF	TGTGCCAGCAGTCCCGGGACAGCAAGGGACTATGGCTACACCTTC
TRBD1	TRBJ1-1	TRBV5-1	NA	CASSGSDRGNTEAFF	TGCGCCAGCAGCGGATCGGACAGGGGGAACACTGAAGCTTTCTTT
TRBD2	TRBJ2-3	TRBV7-9	once	CASSLPPGLAGGSDTQYF	TGTGCCAGCAGCTTACCCCCGGGACTAGCGGGAGGGTCAGATACGCAGTATTTT
NA	TRBJ1-2	TRBV6-6	NA	CASSYAQGRDYGYTF	TGTGCCAGCAGTTACGCACAGGGAAGAGACTATGGCTACACCTTC
NA	TRBJ2-5	TRBV12-3/TRBV12-4	NA	CASSSSGGQETQYF	TGTGCCAGCAGTTCCTCAGGCGGCCAAGAGACCCAGTACTTC
NA	TRBJ1-2	TRBV29-1	NA	CSGLQGNYGYTF	TGCAGCGGACTACAGGGCAACTATGGCTACACCTTC
TRBD2	TRBJ2-7	TRBV4-1	NA	CASSHRGEGNEQYF	TGCGCCAGCAGCCACCGAGGGGAGGGTAACGAGCAGTACTTC
NA	TRBJ2-1	TRBV12-3/TRBV12-4	NA	CASSSSASFYNEQFF	TGTGCCAGCAGCTCCTCGGCTTCCTTCTACAATGAGCAGTTCTTC
TRBD1	TRBJ2-7	TRBV5-5	few	CASSWTGQGVYEQYF	TGTGCCAGCAGCTGGACCGGACAGGGGGTGTACGAGCAGTACTTC
NA	TRBJ2-5	TRBV20-1	NA	CSAISDLNPVETQYF	TGCAGTGCTATCTCAGACCTAAATCCAGTAGAGACCCAGTACTTC
NA	TRBJ1-5	TRBV6-1	NA	CASSGQGGGNQPQHF	TGTGCCAGCAGTGGCCAGGGTGGGGGGAATCAGCCCCAGCATTTT
NA	TRBJ2-1	TRBV9	NA	CASSPIAVPYNEQFF	TGTGCCAGCAGCCCGATCGCGGTCCCCTACAATGAGCAGTTCTTC
TRBD2	TRBJ2-1	TRBV4-1	NA	CASSQDFWTSTYNEQFF	TGCGCCAGCAGCCAAGATTTTTGGACTAGCACCTACAATGAGCAGTTCTTC
TRBD2	TRBJ2-2	TRBV3-1	NA	CASSPGLAGGPDTGELFF	TGTGCCAGCAGCCCTGGACTAGCGGGAGGGCCGGACACCGGGGAGCTGTTTTTT
NA	TRBJ2-1	TRBV20-1	NA	CSKGLRAPRGNERFF	TGCAGTAAAGGGCTCCGCGCCCCTCGGGGAAATGAGCGGTTCTTC
NA	TRBJ2-7	TRBV5-5	few	CASSTPKDNPLYEQYF	TGTGCCAGCAGCACCCCAAAGGATAACCCCCTCTACGAGCAGTACTTC
NA	TRBJ1-5	TRBV12-3/TRBV12-4	NA	CASKLVDSNQPQHF	TGTGCCAGCAAACTGGTTGATAGCAATCAGCCCCAGCATTTT
NA	TRBJ2-1	TRBV10-3	few	CAISTGTPWNEQFF	TGTGCCATCAGTACCGGGACTCCGTGGAATGAGCAGTTCTTC
NA	TRBJ2-7	TRBV12-3/TRBV12-4	NA	CASSVSGIGSYEQYF	TGTGCCAGCAGTGTGTCCGGGATCGGTTCTTACGAGCAGTACTTC
NA	TRBJ2-3	TRBV7-2	few	CASSPQGGYGDTQYF	TGTGCCAGCAGCCCTCAGGGGGGGTATGGAGATACGCAGTATTTT
TRBD2	TRBJ2-3	TRBV19	NA	CASSRNWASGGVTDTQYF	TGTGCCAGTAGCCGAAACTGGGCGAGCGGGGGCGTAACAGATACGCAGTATTTT
NA	TRBJ2-3	TRBV7-8	NA	CASSRGRLSSSTDTQYF	TGTGCCAGCAGCCGGGGACGGCTCTCGTCTAGCACAGATACGCAGTATTTT
NA	TRBJ1-1	TRBV12-3/TRBV12-4	NA	CASSQGYTEAFF	TGTGCCAGCAGTCAGGGATACACTGAAGCTTTCTTT
NA	TRBJ1-1	TRBV29-1	NA	CSVVTRVNTEAFF	TGCAGCGTTGTAACCAGGGTCAATACTGAAGCTTTCTTT
NA	TRBJ1-1	TRBV20-1	NA	CSVKGGRALNTEAFF	TGCAGTGTAAAAGGAGGCAGGGCCCTTAACACTGAAGCTTTCTTT
NA	TRBJ2-5	TRBV12-3/TRBV12-4	NA	CASTLGTWTEGQYF	TGTGCCAGCACCTTGGGAACCTGGACAGAGGGGCAGTACTTC
NA	TRBJ2-1	TRBV4-1	NA	CASSQEVGTTKETQFF	TGCGCCAGCAGCCAAGAAGTCGGGACAACAAAAGAGACCCAGTTCTTC